A single sample gave rise to the 28 T cell receptor beta chains below, sequenced in a study of spatial heterogeneity in lung cancer. Time point specified: blood at routine non-recurrence follow-up after resection. A single record per CDR3 protein comes from TCRdb applying MiXCR to the 5' RACE reads. Seen here are about 94,000 distinct CDR3 sequences, roughly a fifth observed once, and the top ten hold just over 20%. This sample comprised PBMCs, obtained at follow-up. Receptors were obtained from a male donor with early-stage non-small cell lung cancer.

J is TRBJ2-7 and V is TRBV7-6; unclear D gene. The CDR3 loop spans 13 amino acids. Trimming took off 0 bases at V and 1 base at J, with 4 bases between the two ends. In germline, CDR1 is SGHVS, CDR2 FNYEAQ. The CDR3 reads CASSLAQSYEQYF. The CDR3 DNA reads TGTGCCAGCAGCTTAGCTCAGTCCTACGAGCAGTACTTC.

The chain has TRBV19 and TRBJ2-7, with D possibly TRBD2 on 6 matching bases. The CDR3 is 12 residues long. Germline V gene sequence: CDR1 LNHDA, CDR2 SQIVND (reference sequence). Trimming shortened V by 8 bases and J by 3 bases, and 11 bases separated the two germline ends. Here the CDR3 reads CASSRGGYEQYF. CDR3 nucleotide sequence: TGTGCCAGTTCGAGGGGAGGCTACGAGCAGTACTTC.

The table lists this clonotype with a few counts. The chain employs TRBV24-1 and TRBJ2-3; 9 bases map to TRBD2. The CDR3 length is 13 residues. Germline V lookup: CDR1 KGHDR, CDR2 SFDVKD. With 9 bases clipped from V and 2 bases from J, the junction kept 2 bases outside the gene matches. CDR3 region: CATRTSATDTQYF. The CDR3 DNA follows: TGTGCCACCCGGACTAGCGCCACAGATACGCAGTATTTT.

The chain employs TRBV6-5 and TRBJ2-7; D perhaps matches TRBD2 (5 bases). CDR1 MNHEY and CDR2 SVGAGI come from the germline V gene. The CDR3 is 13 amino acids. V lost 1 base to trimming and J lost 3 bases, with 7 bases between them. The DNA for the CDR3 is TGTGCCAGCAGTTACTACCGGGGCTACGAGCAGTACTTC. Its translation is CASSYYRGYEQYF.

This clonotype occurred a few times. V gene TRBV7-8 combines with J gene TRBJ2-2, with TRBD1 as a possible D gene (5 bases). CDR3 size: 16 residues. CDR1 and CDR2 (germline): SGHVS, FQNEAQ. V was trimmed by 1 base and J by 1 base, leaving 10 bases between them. The chain's CDR3 is CASSLGGHQNTGELFF. In nucleotides, the CDR3 is TGTGCCAGCAGCTTAGGCGGACATCAGAACACCGGGGAGCTGTTTTTT.

Notes on this clonotype: Its ends do not fully match the called genes, so a read error is possible. This rearrangement joins TRBV11-3 to TRBJ1-1; D is uncertain. Germline assignment: CDR1 SGHNT and CDR2 YENEEA. CDR3 length: 13 amino acids. The CDR3 region has the DNA TGTGTCAGCAGCCCCGAGAGGAACACTGAAGCTTTCTTT. It encodes CVSSPERNTEAFF.

The V and J genes are TRBV19 and TRBJ1-5, with 10 bases identical to TRBD1. The CDR3 contains 14 residues. From germline, CDR1 is LNHDA and CDR2 SQIVND (reference sequence). V lost 5 bases to trimming and J lost 4 bases; unmatched junction nucleotides: 2. The CDR3 is CASSWGQGNQPQHF. The CDR3 DNA is TGTGCCAGTAGTTGGGGACAGGGGAATCAGCCCCAGCATTTT.

This chain links TRBV29-1 with TRBJ1-1; 8 bases align to TRBD1. The germline V gene encodes CDR1 SQVTM and CDR2 ANQGSEA. V shed 0 bases, J shed 10 bases, and the junction held 4 bases outside the gene matches. The CDR3 has 12 amino acids. The CDR3 reads CSVEEQGARAFF. CDR3 nucleotides: TGCAGCGTTGAAGAGCAGGGGGCTAGAGCTTTCTTT.

This clonotype was seen a few times. The V and J genes are TRBV6-6 and TRBJ1-1, with a weak D call TRBD1 (5 bases). The CDR3 totals 14 residues. V was trimmed by 6 bases and J by 0 bases, leaving 11 bases between them. From germline, CDR1 is MNHNY and CDR2 SVGAGI (reference sequence). CDR3 residues: CASSPRRVNTEAFF. Written as DNA, the CDR3 is TGTGCCAGCAGCCCTCGCAGGGTGAACACTGAAGCTTTCTTT.

The gene calls are TRBV9 and TRBJ2-2; tentative D call: TRBD1 (5 bases). The germline gives CDR1 SGDLS, CDR2 YYNGEE. The CDR3 sequence is 14 residues long. With 0 bases removed from V and 6 bases from J, the gap between germline ends came to 9 bases. CDR3 sequence reads: CASSVGGHSGELFF. The CDR3 region has the DNA TGTGCCAGCAGCGTAGGTGGACATTCCGGGGAGCTGTTTTTT. Full variable domain (outside the CDR3, taken from reference TRBV9 and TRBJ2-2): DSGVTQTPKHLITATGQRVTLRCSPRSGDLSVYWYQQSLDQGLQFLIQYYNGEERAKGNILERFSAQQFPDLHSELNLSSLELGDSALYFCASSVGGHSGELFFGEGSRLTVL.

This chain connects TRBV7-9 to TRBJ2-5; D is ambiguous. This CDR3 is built from 14 residues. Trimming shortened V by 2 bases and J by 3 bases, and 10 bases separated the two germline ends. CDR1 is SEHNR, CDR2 FQNEAQ, per germline (reference sequence). In DNA form, the CDR3 reads TGTGCCAGCAGCTTATTTCTAACGGAAGAGACCCAGTACTTC. Translation gives CASSLFLTEETQYF.

The table lists this clonotype with a few counts. The rearrangement links TRBV6-2 or TRBV6-3 to TRBJ1-2; D not resolved. V dropped 2 bases and J dropped 5 bases, with 15 bases sitting between them. Germline V gene lookup returns CDR1 MNHEY and CDR2 SVGEGT. The CDR3 has 15 residues. The CDR3 is CASSYEGPEWYGYTF. The CDR3 nucleotides read TGTGCCAGCAGTTACGAGGGTCCTGAGTGGTATGGCTACACCTTC.

The chain carries TRBV6-1 and TRBJ1-2; D unresolved. This CDR3 region has 13 residues. Germline-derived CDR1 and CDR2 are MNHNS and SASEGT. The V end was cut by 3 bases, the J end by 5 bases, with 10 bases between. CDR3 coding DNA: TGTGCCAGCAGTGAGGGCGGCGCATATGGCTACACCTTC. Its protein is CASSEGGAYGYTF.

The chain joins TRBV6-9 to TRBJ2-5, with D uncertain. V gave up 1 base and J gave up 3 bases, with 3 bases separating them. There are 12 residues in the CDR3. Germline V CDR1 and CDR2: MNHGY, SVAAGI. CDR3 sequence: CASSYWKETQYF. CDR3 sequence (DNA): TGTGCCAGCAGTTATTGGAAAGAGACCCAGTACTTC.

The V gene is TRBV30, the J gene TRBJ1-1; no clear D gene. V lost 3 bases and J 5 bases, leaving 13 bases between the germline ends. This CDR3 is built from 13 residues. Looked up from germline, CDR1 is GTSNPN and CDR2 is SVGIG (reference sequence). The CDR3 sequence is CAWRVQIGTEAFF. CDR3 nucleotides: TGTGCCTGGAGGGTGCAGATAGGAACTGAAGCTTTCTTT.

CDR3 bases: TGTGCCAGCCACCCTTCTAGTTCGGGACATGAGTTTAGATTATCCTACGAGCAGTACGTC. Translation gives CASHPSSSGHEFRLSYEQYV. V is TRBV6-4 and J is TRBJ2-7, with D perhaps TRBD1 (6 bases). The CDR3 totals 20 residues. CDR1 is MRHNA, CDR2 SNTAGT, per germline. Trimming cost V 8 bases and J 1 base, with 33 bases left between them.

This clonotype was seen a few times. The CDR3 protein is CSARDQKGRGTQYF. CDR3 nucleotide sequence: TGCAGTGCTAGAGATCAAAAGGGCCGGGGTACGCAGTATTTT. The chain joins TRBV20-1 to TRBJ2-3; maybe TRBD2 (5 bases). Germline loops: CDR1 DFQATT, CDR2 SNEGSKA (reference sequence). Trimming took off 0 bases at V and 8 bases at J, with 15 bases between the two ends. This CDR3 has 14 residues.

This clonotype was seen repeatedly, ten times or more. This rearrangement joins TRBV20-1 to TRBJ1-2; D perhaps matches TRBD1 (6 bases). The CDR3 extends over 12 amino acids. Germline CDR1 DFQATT, CDR2 SNEGSKA (reference sequence). The V gene lost 6 bases and the J gene lost 3 bases, with 11 bases spanning the gap. CDR3 sequence reads: CSAREGDYGYTF. The CDR3 nucleotides read TGCAGTGCCCGCGAGGGGGACTATGGCTACACCTTC.

V gene TRBV3-1 combines with J gene TRBJ1-1, with D unclear. The ends were cut back, 0 bases at V and 6 bases at J, with 8 bases in the middle. Germline V gives CDR1 LGHDT, CDR2 YNNKEL (reference sequence). The CDR3 is made up of 13 amino acids. The CDR3 region has the DNA TGTGCCAGCAGCCAAGAGGGGAGGTCTGAAGCTTTCTTT. Translation: CASSQEGRSEAFF.

This clonotype has at least ten counts. The rearrangement joins TRBV6-2 or TRBV6-3 to TRBJ1-5; maybe TRBD1 (6 bases). Germline V gives CDR1 MNHEY, CDR2 SVGEGT. CDR3 size: 15 residues. Trimming pared 5 bases from V and 6 bases from J, leaving 17 bases between. The CDR3 is CASSPLSGGFQPQHF. The CDR3 bases are TGTGCCAGCAGTCCTCTTTCGGGGGGCTTTCAGCCCCAGCATTTT.

This clonotype was counted a few times. The chain couples TRBV7-2 to TRBJ1-1; D remains ambiguous. The V and J ends lost 3 bases and 8 bases respectively, with 10 bases between them. There are 12 residues in the CDR3. The germline gives CDR1 SGHTA, CDR2 FQGNSA. This CDR3 is CASSFTTGEAFF. The CDR3 DNA reads TGTGCCAGCAGCTTTACCACTGGGGAAGCTTTCTTT. The full variable domain, with the rest looked up from reference TRBV7-2 and TRBJ1-1, is GAGVSQSPSNKVTEKGKDVELRCDPISGHTALYWYRQSLGQGLEFLIYFQGNSAPDKSGLPSDRFSAERTGGSVSTLTIQRTQQEDSAVYLCASSFTTGEAFFGQGTRLTVV.

The chain couples TRBV14 to TRBJ1-1; no firm D call. The CDR3 contains 16 residues. V dropped 0 bases and J dropped 4 bases, with 15 bases sitting between them. In germline, CDR1 is SGHDN, CDR2 FVKESK. The CDR3 reads CASSQDRRVSGTEAFF. The CDR3 nucleotides are TGTGCCAGCAGCCAAGACCGGAGAGTGAGCGGCACTGAAGCTTTCTTT.

This clonotype was seen a few times. The V call is TRBV7-9, the J call TRBJ2-1, with 10 bases lining up with TRBD2. CDR1 and CDR2 from the germline V gene are SEHNR and FQNEAQ (reference sequence). The CDR3 has 16 amino acids. V was clipped by 4 bases and J by 6 bases; unmatched bases: 9. The CDR3 is CASSSPLAGVPNEQFF. CDR3 bases: TGTGCCAGCAGCTCCCCCCTAGCGGGAGTACCCAATGAGCAGTTCTTC.

This clonotype was seen a few times. The chain recombines TRBV20-1 with TRBJ2-4; D unresolved. The CDR3 covers 11 residues. Trimming left V 0 bases short and J 7 bases short, with 4 bases between. Germline assignment: CDR1 DFQATT and CDR2 SNEGSKA (reference sequence). CDR3 bases: TGCAGTGCTAGAGATCAGAACATTCAGTACTTC. This codes for CSARDQNIQYF.

There are many counts of this clonotype. The chain recombines TRBV4-1 with TRBJ1-2; a possible D gene is TRBD1 (6 bases). Germline CDR1 and CDR2: MGHRA and YSYEKL. V shed 5 bases and J shed 0 bases, with 13 bases lying between them. The CDR3 extends over 15 amino acids. CDR3 coding DNA: TGCGCCAGCAGCTCCGGACAGTATACTAACTATGGCTACACCTTC. Amino acid sequence: CASSSGQYTNYGYTF.

The chain carries TRBV24-1 and TRBJ2-1, with 12 bases fitting TRBD2. Germline trimming cut 4 bases from V and 7 bases from J; bases unmatched to any gene: 7. The CDR3 sequence is 16 residues long. Germline lookup yields CDR1 KGHDR and CDR2 SFDVKD. CDR3 nucleotide sequence: TGTGCCACCAGTGACCCTGGACTAGCGGGATGGAATGAGCAGTTCTTC. This translates into CATSDPGLAGWNEQFF.

This clonotype was seen only a few times. The gene calls are TRBV4-3 and TRBJ1-1; a weak D match, TRBD1 (5 bases). V was cut by 2 bases and J by 4 bases, with 14 bases left in between. CDR1 and CDR2 from the germline V gene are LGHNA and YSLEER. This CDR3 comprises 15 residues. The CDR3 region is CASSQSRAQGTEAFF. The CDR3 coding sequence is TGCGCCAGCAGCCAAAGCAGGGCTCAGGGCACTGAAGCTTTCTTT.

The chain recombines TRBV20-1 with TRBJ2-1; no definite D call. V dropped 5 bases and J dropped 5 bases, with 13 bases sitting between them. This CDR3 has 13 residues. From germline, CDR1 is DFQATT and CDR2 SNEGSKA (reference sequence). In nucleotides, the CDR3 is TGCAGTGCTCCAAATCTCGGTGACAATGAGCAGTTCTTC. As protein: CSAPNLGDNEQFF.